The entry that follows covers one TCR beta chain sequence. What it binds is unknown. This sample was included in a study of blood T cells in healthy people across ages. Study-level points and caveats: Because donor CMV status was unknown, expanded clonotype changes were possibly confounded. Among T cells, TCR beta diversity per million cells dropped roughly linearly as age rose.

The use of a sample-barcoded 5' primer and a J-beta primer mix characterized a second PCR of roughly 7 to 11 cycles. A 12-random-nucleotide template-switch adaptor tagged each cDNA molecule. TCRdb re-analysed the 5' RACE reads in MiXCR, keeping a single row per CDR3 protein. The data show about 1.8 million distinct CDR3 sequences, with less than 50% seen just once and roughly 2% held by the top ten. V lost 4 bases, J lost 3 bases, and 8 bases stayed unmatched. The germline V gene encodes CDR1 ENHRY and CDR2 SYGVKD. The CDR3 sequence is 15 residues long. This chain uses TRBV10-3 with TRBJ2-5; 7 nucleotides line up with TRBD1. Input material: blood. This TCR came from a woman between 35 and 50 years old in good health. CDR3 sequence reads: CAISVAGTVKETQYF. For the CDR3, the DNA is TGTGCCATCAGTGTCGCCGGGACAGTAAAAGAGACCCAGTACTTC.